Sequencing of this T cell receptor beta chain was carried out in a study of cytomegalovirus exposure and HLA in healthy donors (TCRdb year 2017). Regarding the complete study: An earlier analysis of 587 of the donors reported around 280 Gb of sequence data and 117 million unique TCR beta sequences obtained from about 170 million T cells. All discovery cohort repertoires had been generated using a single sequencing platform. Class I and class II HLA loci were covered by the typing at four-digit resolution. To decide whether each TCR beta V gene segment behaved as functional or pseudogenic, an earlier analysis of approximately 600 of the donors relied on high-throughput TCR beta sequencing. The T cell repertoires of several hundred subjects were profiled by immunosequencing and related to cytomegalovirus serostatus. Besides the first cohort of some 670 subjects, a separate validation cohort made up of over 95 different subjects was used. On average, roughly 250,000 unique TCR beta nucleotide sequences were sequenced per donor among several hundred genotyped donors of the cohort, with 15% to 20% of those sequences being non-productive. In a later analysis, previously published TCR beta repertoires from fewer than 750 donors were re-analyzed and high-resolution HLA genotyping was added so that TCR occurrence patterns could be studied. Roughly 5 DR-DQ haplotypes were handled as single units for association and clustering, since linkage in the cohort was strong. About 280 gigabases of sequencing data and about 92 million unique TCR sequences made up an early release that covered 500 to 650 HLA-typed donors. Of the 300 to 500 genotyped donors, approximately 80% were placed in the genetic ancestry cluster associated with self-reported Caucasian donors. Donor age, sex, ethnicity and CMV serostatus were compiled alongside the repertoire data. In the later analysis, no new phenotypic data were used to find candidate immune exposures; instead, reliance was placed on TCR beta sequences and their occurrence across donors. The aim of the study was to test whether cataloging public T cell receptors could identify signatures of past pathogen exposure. Typing coverage differed by locus: A, B, C, DRB1 and DQB1 were typed in roughly 629-630 donors, DQA1 in 500 to 550, DPA1 in 600 to 610, and DPB1 in about 450. To predict cytomegalovirus infection status, the study brought together high-throughput TCR immunosequencing, statistical association of individual TCRs with disease status, and machine learning. In a later genetic analysis, genome-wide SNP genotypes for 398 of the 666 donors were used, and that subset was treated as a discovery cohort. The investigation overall reported the following: In an earlier analysis of around 500 of the donors, most TCR beta V segments appeared in productive rearrangements about 90% or about 30% of the time, broadly matching IMGT annotations. A cluster of highly shared sequence variants was judged likely to represent a technical artifact of the sequencing pipeline. In both the original and validation cohorts, the classifier was reported to diagnose cytomegalovirus status with high specificity and sensitivity. In the study, some 180 TCR beta chains were listed as associated with cytomegalovirus. Across donors, most TCR sequences were observed very rarely, whereas some public TCRs were present in many individuals. A later analysis found that most CMV-associated TCR beta chains appeared HLA-restricted, with HLA associations seemingly driven largely by CMV exposure. A further reported finding was that TCR beta sequences accurately predicted the HLA-A and HLA-B alleles for most subjects in the first cohort. Specific HLA alleles were associated with over 15,000 TCR beta sequences at a false discovery rate of 0.05 in a later analysis. In this cohort, only TCR beta chains were sequenced, and detectable features were limited by the absence of alpha or paired-chain data. In a later analysis, the rate of TCR association differed among HLA loci, with DRB1 alleles having the most associated TCRs and HLA-C alleles having the fewest. A few of the identified cytomegalovirus-associated TCR beta chains were confirmed in vitro to be specific for cytomegalovirus antigens. A later genetic analysis reported fewer N-insertions in productive TCRs among donors in an Asian-associated ancestry cluster than the roughly 700-donor mean. Compared with equally common non-associated chains, HLA-associated TCR beta chains in a later analysis were more clonally expanded and had lower generation probabilities. When HLA alleles, especially DR and DQ, strongly co-occurred, attributing TCR associations to individual alleles was difficult. The authors suggested that the approach could potentially be extended to other disease states and immunological phenotypes. For the cohort, immune exposure information was limited to CMV serostatus. Because some donors lacked HLA typing at each locus, the association tests relied only on the typed subset. Roughly uniform sequencing depth across donors was assumed in presence/absence analyses, although this assumption may not hold. V-gene and J-gene trimming of TCR beta chains was associated with a missense DCLRE1C variant in a later genetic analysis, and the association was replicated in an independent cohort. Linkage disequilibrium might explain the correlated functional status among segregating V segments, but an unknown experimental factor could not be ruled out. A later analysis reported that several top co-occurrence clusters appeared linked to parvovirus B19, influenza, CMV and Epstein-Barr virus. Because counts were too low, seventeen rarely observed V segments, including chromosome 9 orphons, were excluded from the earlier analysis of several hundred of the donors.

The library was made by the immunoSEQ multiplex PCR assay. The multiplex PCR relied on a mix of 60 forward primers for TCR Vbeta segments and 13 reverse primers for TCR Jbeta segments. The CDR3 region of rearranged TCR beta genes was amplified from genomic DNA with a multiplex PCR assay. Amplified TCR beta libraries were sequenced as 87-base-pair reads on the Illumina HiSeq System. From the authors' description of their analysis: A later analysis tallied about 77 million unique TCR beta chains across the 666 repertoires, and some 10 million of those chains were shared by two or more donors. Raw reads were error-corrected and collapsed into unique sequences with a nearest-neighbor algorithm that merged closely related sequences to remove PCR and sequencing errors. To assign V, D and J gene segments, CDR3 sequences were aligned to IMGT reference sequences. For a sequence to be retained, a match of at least six nucleotides to both a V gene segment and a J gene segment was required. Rearrangements were called productive when the CDR3 lacked stop codons and stayed in frame with V and J; all others were non-productive. Following IMGT convention, CDR3 was defined as the stretch from the second conserved V-encoded cysteine up to the conserved J-encoded phenylalanine. The earlier analysis of 500 to 750 of the donors excluded any sequence lacking an unambiguous match to a single V gene segment. In an earlier analysis of approximately 560 of the donors, a V segment was called functional when productive rearrangements were above 56.7%, and segregating when the standard deviation between donors exceeded 5%. A statistical classification framework was built for diagnosing cytomegalovirus status from the catalog of TCR beta chain sequences. A later analysis assigned V and J genes by comparing TCR nucleotide sequences with IMGT/GENE-DB human TR gene sequences. The TCRdist pipeline was used in a later analysis to assign CDR3 sequences and most-parsimonious VDJ recombination scenarios. A later analysis defined each TCR beta chain by its CDR3 amino acid sequence plus V-gene family, and excluded reads lacking a unique V-gene family. As a way to deal with suspected cross-contamination and a sequencing artifact, a later analysis dropped 592 nucleotide sequences that were highly shared and had low generation probability. In a later analysis, a clonal expansion index for each public chain was calculated from normalized within-repertoire ranks of inferred template counts. A later analysis computed generation probabilities with a VDJ recombination model fitted to out-of-frame rearrangements, and checked the results against IGoR. Hypergeometric tests were used in a later analysis to score TCR-TCR, TCR-HLA and TCR-CMV co-occurrence, with a repertoire-size bias correction applied to the TCR pairs. A later analysis estimated false discovery rates by permuting HLA or CMV assignments 20 times. In a later analysis, co-occurring TCRs were grouped using DBSCAN, and TCRdist sequence similarity was added for clustering within HLA-allele-positive subsets. Repertoires with fewer than 30,000 or more than 120,000 public chains, plus five repertoires with anomalous nucleotide sharing, were excluded from co-occurrence clustering. As stored in TCRdb, this immuneACCESS dataset retains in-frame rearrangements with V and J assigned. A fraction of the clones does not appear; measured against another copy, unresolved V genes explain less than half of the discrepancy, and the remainder lacks a known reason. V and J calls and clone size come straight from that table; D and trimming were deduced from the DNA. This sample has about 130,000 clones in its table, and around 80% of those were observed once. Over 1.5% of the sample comes from the top ten.

As for this clone: Its antigen is not yet known. No base quality values were provided; no much bigger clone lies one nucleotide off.

The cohort comprised several hundred healthy bone marrow donors. All cohort members were sampled while nominally healthy, although unrecorded immune exposures were likely present. The donor tested CMV seronegative, placing the donor among the roughly 400 seronegative members of the cohort. Every donor gave a peripheral blood sample, and the peripheral blood mononuclear cells from that sample were used for TCR beta sequencing. The Qiagen DNeasy Blood Extraction Kit was used to extract genomic DNA from the blood cell samples. Input material: PBMCs. This TCR was recovered from a woman in her 50s in good health and CMV-seronegative.

The nucleotides read TGTGCCAGCAGCATCACAGGGGGGGCGGACACTGAAGCTTTCTTT. Translated, this is CASSITGGADTEAFF. The sequence joins TRBV7-8 to TRBJ1-1, with TRBD1 matching 8 junction bases. From the cysteine up to the phenylalanine, the CDR3 has a length of 15 residues. CDR3 DNA only is kept here, 45 bases in frame from base 1. V ends up 5 bases short and J 3 bases short, with an unmatched junction base count of 8. Via the germline V gene, CDR1 is SGHVS and CDR2 FQNEAQ.